The rows below give T cell receptor beta chains drawn from one sample of a study of a mutant IDH1 vaccine in newly diagnosed glioma. Method: immunoSEQ multiplex PCR; TCRdb's copy keeps in-frame clones and lacks some. The sample includes some 130,000 clones, around 80% of them seen just once. No antigen is known for these receptors. The sample consisted of PBMCs, taken from a glioma patient whose treatment included an IDH1 peptide vaccine. Source of these receptors: a man aged 40-49 years with glioma. CDR3s include the opening cysteine and the closing phenylalanine or tryptophan. A D gene is named only where the DNA matches it firmly. Part of the rows lack a size; the others show once, few, many or a class for expanded clones.

abundance: NA
d_gene: NA
j_gene: TRBJ1-1
v_gene: TRBV11-3
CDR3aa: CASSLDGWTEAFF
CDR3nt: TGTGCCAGCAGCTTAGATGGGTGGACTGAAGCTTTCTTT

abundance: once
d_gene: TRBD2
j_gene: TRBJ2-3
v_gene: TRBV7-2
CDR3aa: CASSRRLAGGPKDTQYF
CDR3nt: TGTGCCAGCAGCAGGAGGCTAGCGGGGGGGCCAAAAGATACGCAGTATTTT

abundance: few
d_gene: NA
j_gene: TRBJ1-5
v_gene: TRBV19
CDR3aa: CASSFSLGENQPQHF
CDR3nt: TGTGCCAGTAGTTTCAGCTTAGGGGAGAATCAGCCCCAGCATTTT

abundance: once
d_gene: NA
j_gene: TRBJ2-2
v_gene: TRBV28
CDR3aa: CASRSGSHGELFF
CDR3nt: TGTGCCAGCAGATCAGGGAGTCACGGGGAGCTGTTTTTT

abundance: NA
d_gene: TRBD1
j_gene: TRBJ1-2
v_gene: TRBV7-2
CDR3aa: CASSLAPGGGYTF
CDR3nt: TGTGCCAGCAGCTTAGCCCCAGGGGGTGGCTACACCTTC

abundance: NA
d_gene: NA
j_gene: TRBJ1-4
v_gene: TRBV19
CDR3aa: CASSIVREVNEKLFF
CDR3nt: TGTGCCAGTAGTATAGTCCGGGAGGTTAATGAAAAACTGTTTTTT

abundance: NA
d_gene: TRBD2
j_gene: TRBJ2-5
v_gene: TRBV29-1
CDR3aa: CSVEGLAGVIETQYF
CDR3nt: TGCAGCGTTGAGGGGCTAGCGGGAGTGATAGAGACCCAGTACTTC

abundance: NA
d_gene: NA
j_gene: TRBJ1-5
v_gene: TRBV6-1
CDR3aa: CASSIQGGPNQPQHF
CDR3nt: TGTGCCAGCAGTATACAGGGTGGCCCAAATCAGCCCCAGCATTTT

abundance: NA
d_gene: NA
j_gene: TRBJ2-5
v_gene: TRBV4-3
CDR3aa: CASSQGLQETQYF
CDR3nt: TGCGCCAGCAGCCAGGGACTGCAAGAGACCCAGTACTTC

abundance: NA
d_gene: NA
j_gene: TRBJ2-7
v_gene: TRBV10-3
CDR3aa: CATRGTTYEQYF
CDR3nt: TGTGCCACCAGGGGCACTACCTACGAGCAGTACTTC

abundance: NA
d_gene: NA
j_gene: TRBJ1-1
v_gene: TRBV18
CDR3aa: CASSPAIMNTEAFF
CDR3nt: TGTGCCAGCTCACCAGCCATTATGAACACTGAAGCTTTCTTT

abundance: NA
d_gene: NA
j_gene: TRBJ1-5
v_gene: TRBV19
CDR3aa: CASSPDEGGPQHF
CDR3nt: TGTGCCAGTAGTCCTGACGAGGGGGGGCCCCAGCATTTT

abundance: few
d_gene: TRBD1
j_gene: TRBJ2-3
v_gene: TRBV30
CDR3aa: CAWVGDRGTDTQYF
CDR3nt: TGTGCCTGGGTTGGGGACAGGGGGACAGATACGCAGTATTTT

abundance: NA
d_gene: TRBD1
j_gene: TRBJ1-5
v_gene: TRBV5-8
CDR3aa: CASSYQTGGEQPQHF
CDR3nt: TGTGCCAGCAGCTACCAGACAGGGGGGGAACAGCCCCAGCATTTT

abundance: few
d_gene: NA
j_gene: TRBJ1-5
v_gene: TRBV2
CDR3aa: CASSREYSNQPQHF
CDR3nt: TGTGCCAGCAGTCGGGAGTATAGCAATCAGCCCCAGCATTTT

abundance: NA
d_gene: TRBD2
j_gene: TRBJ2-1
v_gene: TRBV18
CDR3aa: CASSRGLAGGNEQFF
CDR3nt: TGTGCCAGCTCACGCGGACTAGCGGGAGGGAATGAGCAGTTCTTC

abundance: NA
d_gene: NA
j_gene: TRBJ2-7
v_gene: TRBV6-5
CDR3aa: CASSWGFKYEQYF
CDR3nt: TGTGCCAGCAGTTGGGGTTTTAAATACGAGCAGTACTTC

abundance: NA
d_gene: TRBD2
j_gene: TRBJ2-3
v_gene: TRBV19
CDR3aa: CASSIWELAGVRTDTQYF
CDR3nt: TGTGCCAGTAGTATATGGGAACTAGCGGGGGTACGAACAGATACGCAGTATTTT

abundance: NA
d_gene: NA
j_gene: TRBJ2-7
v_gene: TRBV18
CDR3aa: CASSPVVASYEQYF
CDR3nt: TGTGCCAGCTCACCAGTCGTGGCAAGCTACGAGCAGTACTTC

abundance: NA
d_gene: NA
j_gene: TRBJ2-6
v_gene: TRBV9
CDR3aa: CASSVGSLGANVLTF
CDR3nt: TGTGCCAGCAGCGTAGGAAGCCTAGGGGCCAACGTCCTGACTTTC

abundance: NA
d_gene: NA
j_gene: TRBJ1-5
v_gene: TRBV4-1
CDR3aa: CASSQEVGFGNQPQHF
CDR3nt: TGCGCCAGCAGCCAAGAAGTCGGGTTTGGCAATCAGCCCCAGCATTTT

abundance: NA
d_gene: NA
j_gene: TRBJ2-3
v_gene: TRBV6-1
CDR3aa: CASSEEPGGITDTQYF
CDR3nt: TGTGCCAGCAGTGAAGAACCAGGCGGGATCACAGATACGCAGTATTTT

abundance: NA
d_gene: NA
j_gene: TRBJ2-6
v_gene: TRBV27
CDR3aa: CASSLSTGLGSGANVLTF
CDR3nt: TGTGCCAGCAGTTTATCGACAGGTCTGGGTTCTGGGGCCAACGTCCTGACTTTC

abundance: NA
d_gene: TRBD2
j_gene: TRBJ2-7
v_gene: TRBV30
CDR3aa: CAWSVHGGKPYEQYF
CDR3nt: TGTGCCTGGAGTGTACACGGGGGGAAACCCTACGAGCAGTACTTC

abundance: NA
d_gene: NA
j_gene: TRBJ2-5
v_gene: TRBV11-3
CDR3aa: CASSLGRPGQETQYF
CDR3nt: TGTGCCAGCAGCTTAGGTCGACCCGGACAAGAGACCCAGTACTTC

abundance: NA
d_gene: NA
j_gene: TRBJ1-5
v_gene: TRBV18
CDR3aa: CASSLRDPLKGNQPQHF
CDR3nt: TGTGCCAGCTCACTCCGGGACCCCCTTAAGGGCAATCAGCCCCAGCATTTT

abundance: few
d_gene: NA
j_gene: TRBJ1-1
v_gene: TRBV27
CDR3aa: CASSLSYGPPRAEAFF
CDR3nt: TGTGCCAGCAGTTTATCTTATGGTCCCCCGAGGGCTGAAGCTTTCTTT

abundance: NA
d_gene: NA
j_gene: TRBJ1-2
v_gene: TRBV28
CDR3aa: CASSLEVLFSNYGYTF
CDR3nt: TGTGCCAGCAGTTTGGAGGTTCTATTTTCTAACTATGGCTACACCTTC

abundance: NA
d_gene: NA
j_gene: TRBJ2-7
v_gene: TRBV7-9
CDR3aa: CASSFLIYEQYF
CDR3nt: TGTGCCAGCAGCTTTTTAATTTACGAGCAGTACTTC

abundance: NA
d_gene: NA
j_gene: TRBJ1-5
v_gene: TRBV28
CDR3aa: CASIPIYSNQPQHF
CDR3nt: TGTGCCAGCATCCCCATATATAGCAATCAGCCCCAGCATTTT

abundance: NA
d_gene: TRBD1
j_gene: TRBJ2-1
v_gene: TRBV5-1
CDR3aa: CASTRTGTGINEQFF
CDR3nt: TGCGCCAGCACACGGACCGGGACAGGCATCAATGAGCAGTTCTTC

abundance: NA
d_gene: NA
j_gene: TRBJ1-1
v_gene: TRBV28
CDR3aa: CASSFSYTEAFF
CDR3nt: TGTGCCAGCAGTTTTTCCTACACTGAAGCTTTCTTT

abundance: NA
d_gene: TRBD1
j_gene: TRBJ1-4
v_gene: TRBV5-6
CDR3aa: CASSVGQGYRNEKLFF
CDR3nt: TGTGCCAGCAGCGTGGGACAGGGCTACCGAAATGAAAAACTGTTTTTT

abundance: NA
d_gene: TRBD2
j_gene: TRBJ2-3
v_gene: TRBV6-1
CDR3aa: CASSEGSGGATDTQYF
CDR3nt: TGTGCCAGCAGTGAAGGAAGCGGGGGGGCCACAGATACGCAGTATTTT

abundance: NA
d_gene: TRBD1
j_gene: TRBJ1-4
v_gene: TRBV28
CDR3aa: CASSQQGLNEKLFF
CDR3nt: TGTGCCAGCAGTCAACAGGGGTTGAATGAAAAACTGTTTTTT

abundance: NA
d_gene: TRBD1
j_gene: TRBJ2-2
v_gene: TRBV5-4
CDR3aa: CASSKGTVGPGELFF
CDR3nt: TGTGCCAGCAGCAAAGGGACAGTGGGTCCCGGGGAGCTGTTTTTT

abundance: NA
d_gene: TRBD1
j_gene: TRBJ2-4
v_gene: TRBV30
CDR3aa: CAWNTGGLTKNIQYF
CDR3nt: TGTGCCTGGAACACAGGGGGGTTAACCAAAAACATTCAGTACTTC

abundance: few
d_gene: NA
j_gene: TRBJ1-2
v_gene: TRBV29-1
CDR3aa: CSVEGGEALYGYTF
CDR3nt: TGCAGCGTTGAAGGAGGGGAGGCCCTCTATGGCTACACCTTC

abundance: few
d_gene: NA
j_gene: TRBJ1-2
v_gene: TRBV5-1
CDR3aa: CASSLGQVLNGYTF
CDR3nt: TGCGCCAGCAGCTTGGGACAGGTCCTTAATGGCTACACCTTC

abundance: NA
d_gene: NA
j_gene: TRBJ2-2
v_gene: TRBV10-3
CDR3aa: CAISGGSDTGELFF
CDR3nt: TGTGCCATCAGTGGGGGCAGTGACACCGGGGAGCTGTTTTTT

abundance: NA
d_gene: NA
j_gene: TRBJ2-7
v_gene: TRBV6-5
CDR3aa: CASSYQRLVSYEQYF
CDR3nt: TGTGCCAGCAGTTACCAGAGGCTAGTGTCCTACGAGCAGTACTTC

abundance: NA
d_gene: NA
j_gene: TRBJ2-2
v_gene: TRBV28
CDR3aa: CASSAPNRELFF
CDR3nt: TGTGCCAGCAGTGCCCCAAACCGGGAGCTGTTTTTT

abundance: NA
d_gene: TRBD2
j_gene: TRBJ2-3
v_gene: TRBV7-9
CDR3aa: CASSHGLAGSTDTQYF
CDR3nt: TGTGCCAGCAGCCATGGACTAGCGGGGAGCACAGATACGCAGTATTTT

abundance: NA
d_gene: TRBD2
j_gene: TRBJ2-3
v_gene: TRBV28
CDR3aa: CASREREGRADTQYF
CDR3nt: TGTGCCAGCAGGGAGCGGGAGGGCCGTGCAGATACGCAGTATTTT

abundance: NA
d_gene: TRBD2
j_gene: TRBJ2-3
v_gene: TRBV29-1
CDR3aa: CSVEGQRGFLTDTQYF
CDR3nt: TGCAGCGTTGAAGGTCAGCGGGGGTTCTTAACAGATACGCAGTATTTT

abundance: NA
d_gene: TRBD2
j_gene: TRBJ2-7
v_gene: TRBV7-9
CDR3aa: CASSAPGLAGVQQYF
CDR3nt: TGTGCCAGCAGCGCGCCGGGACTAGCGGGAGTTCAGCAGTACTTC

abundance: NA
d_gene: NA
j_gene: TRBJ1-5
v_gene: TRBV4-3
CDR3aa: CASSQGLGGQPQHF
CDR3nt: TGCGCCAGCAGCCAAGGTCTTGGAGGCCAGCCCCAGCATTTT

abundance: NA
d_gene: NA
j_gene: TRBJ2-7
v_gene: TRBV4-2
CDR3aa: CASSQVRESYEQYF
CDR3nt: TGTGCCAGCAGCCAAGTTAGGGAATCCTACGAGCAGTACTTC

abundance: once
d_gene: TRBD2
j_gene: TRBJ2-7
v_gene: TRBV7-9
CDR3aa: CASSPGTSGGSYEQYF
CDR3nt: TGTGCCAGCAGCCCAGGGACTAGCGGGGGCTCCTACGAGCAGTACTTC

abundance: NA
d_gene: TRBD1
j_gene: TRBJ1-1
v_gene: TRBV6-5
CDR3aa: CASSSRGEDTEAFF
CDR3nt: TGTGCCAGCAGTAGCAGGGGGGAGGACACTGAAGCTTTCTTT

abundance: NA
d_gene: NA
j_gene: TRBJ1-1
v_gene: TRBV25-1
CDR3aa: CASSEYIQAGGRNTEAFF
CDR3nt: TGTGCCAGCAGTGAATATATTCAAGCGGGAGGGCGGAACACTGAAGCTTTCTTT

abundance: NA
d_gene: NA
j_gene: TRBJ1-1
v_gene: TRBV28
CDR3aa: CASSSGGVTEAFF
CDR3nt: TGTGCCAGCAGTTCGGGTGGGGTCACTGAAGCTTTCTTT

abundance: NA
d_gene: TRBD2
j_gene: TRBJ2-1
v_gene: TRBV7-9
CDR3aa: CASSSTSGGFYNEQFF
CDR3nt: TGTGCCAGCAGCTCAACTAGCGGGGGGTTCTACAATGAGCAGTTCTTC

abundance: NA
d_gene: TRBD1
j_gene: TRBJ2-7
v_gene: TRBV28
CDR3aa: CASSPKGTGRNEQYF
CDR3nt: TGTGCCAGCAGTCCCAAGGGGACAGGGAGGAACGAGCAGTACTTC